This TCR beta chain was captured by sequencing in a study of T cell changes during pregnancy in multiple sclerosis. The germline V gene encodes CDR1 MDHEN and CDR2 SYDVKM. There are 14 residues in the CDR3. V lost 2 bases and J 8 bases, leaving 14 bases between the germline ends. Produced via immunoSEQ multiplex PCR; TCRdb's table is partial and in-frame only. Of around 88,000 clones listed, around 92% are singletons. The starting material was peripheral blood, obtained in the first trimester of pregnancy. The chain joins TRBV28 to TRBJ2-3; TRBD2 might be the D (7 bases). The clonotype originates from a female donor with multiple sclerosis, enrolled in a pregnancy study. The CDR3 protein is CASSLGGRGGTQYF. CDR3 in DNA: TGTGCCAGCAGTTTAGGCGGGAGAGGGGGTACGCAGTATTTT.